Sequencing of this T cell receptor beta chain was carried out in a study of control samples from healthy donors and cancer patients. Trimming removed 0 bases from V and 2 bases from J, with 11 bases in between. This CDR3 has 16 amino acids. CDR1 and CDR2 (germline): LGHDT, YNNKEL (reference sequence). The assay was immunoSEQ multiplex PCR, and TCRdb's table has in-frame clones only and misses some. Of some 200,000 clones listed, 91% are singletons. Material: blood. V and J are TRBV3-1 (or the pseudogene TRBV3-2) and TRBJ1-5; D is possibly TRBD1 (6 bases). This TCR derives from a woman aged 25 to 39 in good health. CDR3 sequence: CASSQDRGAGNQPQHF. DNA of the CDR3: TGTGCCAGCAGCCAAGATCGGGGGGCAGGCAATCAGCCCCAGCATTTT.